Shown below are 5 T cell receptor beta chains from a single sample sequenced in a study of beta chain features in type 1 diabetes. The study's findings and limits: Shortening of TCRB CDR3s, moderate but significant, appeared in all four CD4+ subsets of Type 1 diabetes patients.

The antigens for these receptors are not known. Expressed TCRB transcripts were sequenced because the entire RNA isolate underwent reverse transcription. Generated by immunoSEQ multiplex PCR, the TCRdb table keeps only in-frame clones and is missing some. The sample includes roughly 340,000 clones, 10% to 15% of them seen just once. What was sequenced was naive CD4+ T cells from blood. The receptors derive from a woman under 30 with type 1 diabetes.

This clone appeared a few times. The V and J genes are TRBV11-2 and TRBJ2-7; D remains unclear. The length of the CDR3 is 12 residues. Germline V lookup: CDR1 SGHAT, CDR2 FQNNGV. V was clipped by 4 bases and J by 2 bases, with 6 bases between them. CDR3 nucleotides: TGTGCCAGCAGCTCACAAACCTACGAGCAGTACTTC. This codes for CASSSQTYEQYF. Variable domain in full (rest from reference TRBV11-2 and TRBJ2-7): EAGVAQSPRYKIIEKRQSVAFWCNPISGHATLYWYQQILGQGPKLLIQFQNNGVVDDSQLPKDRFSAERLKGVDSTLKIQPAKLEDSAVYLCASSSQTYEQYFGPGTRLTVT.

This clone was counted between two and nine times. This chain links TRBV10-3 with TRBJ1-5, with a tentative D call TRBD1 (5 bases). The CDR3 is 15 residues long. V dropped 6 bases and J dropped 0 bases, with 12 bases sitting between them. CDR1 and CDR2 from the germline V gene are ENHRY and SYGVKD. In DNA form, the CDR3 reads TGTGCCATCAGGGCCGACAGCAATAGCAATCAGCCCCAGCATTTT. It is translated as CAIRADSNSNQPQHF.

This clone was recorded a few times. CDR3 loop: CASSQSPKGGPGREQFF. In nucleotides, the CDR3 is TGCGCCAGCAGCCAGAGCCCGAAGGGGGGGCCGGGAAGGGAGCAGTTCTTC. This sequence joins TRBV4-3 and TRBJ2-1; maybe TRBD2 (7 bases). CDR3 size: 17 residues. The V end was cut by 3 bases, the J end by 10 bases, with 25 bases between. Germline V gene data show CDR1 as LGHNA and CDR2 as YSLEER.

This clone has just a few counts. This sequence joins TRBV18 and TRBJ1-1; tentatively, D is TRBD1 (5 bases). The CDR3 has 15 residues. From germline, CDR1 is KGHSH and CDR2 LQKENI. Trimming removed 3 bases at V and 5 bases at J, with 16 bases between. The CDR3 reads CASSPGPARETEAFF. CDR3 nucleotide sequence: TGTGCCAGCTCACCTGGCCCCGCCAGGGAAACTGAAGCTTTCTTT. The full variable domain, its missing parts supplied by reference TRBV18 and TRBJ1-1, is NAGVMQNPRHLVRRRGQEARLRCSPMKGHSHVYWYRQLPEEGLKFMVYLQKENIIDESGMPKERFSAEFPKEGPSILRIQQVVRGDSAAYFCASSPGPARETEAFFGQGTRLTVV.

J is TRBJ2-3 and V is TRBV11-3; 8 bases match TRBD1. Germline V gives CDR1 SGHNT, CDR2 YENEEA. This CDR3 spans 16 amino acids. J gave up 1 base and V 5 bases, and 8 bases lay outside the gene matches. The CDR3 DNA reads TGTGCCAGCAGCCCTAACGGACAGGGACGCACAGATACGCAGTATTTT. Its protein product is CASSPNGQGRTDTQYF.